Listed below are T cell receptor beta chains from one sample, sequenced in a study of prognosis after radiotherapy for stage I lung cancer. TCRdb used MiXCR to reprocess the multiplex PCR reads, holding one entry per CDR3 protein. The sample shows around 30,000 distinct CDR3 sequences, under 35% of them seen only once. The sequencing here drew on PBMCs, taken before or after stereotactic body radiation therapy (not recorded which). Every receptor here comes from a donor aged 50 or older with non-small cell lung cancer. The CDR3 runs from the conserved cysteine through the conserved F or W.

V	J	length	CDR3
TRBV7-2	TRBJ2-7	13	CASSWTSSYEQYF
TRBV6-2/TRBV6-3	TRBJ2-7	13	CASSSLTGGEQYF
TRBV20-1	TRBJ2-5	13	CSAAFLGGETQYF
TRBV18	TRBJ1-2	16	CASSPTGTGGSYGYTF
TRBV7-3	TRBJ2-3	14	CASSLKGWPDTQYF
TRBV2	TRBJ1-3	13	CASSYRGGNTIYF
TRBV28	TRBJ2-5	17	CASSTSGRAFLQETQYF
TRBV6-2/TRBV6-3	TRBJ2-7	14	CASTWRLAPYEQYF
TRBV6-2/TRBV6-3	TRBJ1-1	15	CASSWSGLINTEAFF
TRBV10-2	TRBJ2-7	11	CASSEEYEQYF
TRBV19	TRBJ2-7	14	CSSNPTSGSYYQYF
TRBV5-1	TRBJ2-7	15	CASSPRQGNTYVQYF
TRBV20-1	TRBJ2-7	14	CSATLGQLKGEQYF
TRBV20-1	TRBJ2-1	18	CSARERLAGGGSYNEQFF
TRBV27	TRBJ2-3	17	CVSSLEGAGPGIDTQYF
TRBV6-5	TRBJ1-2	14	CASSYQRDRGGYTF
TRBV5-1	TRBJ2-1	17	CASSWGAGSGNYNEQFF
TRBV19	TRBJ1-5	17	CASSISGRRFLNQPQHF
TRBV5-4	TRBJ2-3	17	CASSLGKDRGQTDTQYF
TRBV2	TRBJ2-3	13	CASSVMGTDTQYF
TRBV4-1	TRBJ2-6	19	CASSQMVSGFAAGANVLTF
TRBV29-1	TRBJ2-7	13	CSAGQAATYEQYF
TRBV24-1	TRBJ1-5	12	CATSDGLQPHHF
TRBV5-4	TRBJ1-4	17	CASSRDRGLATNEKLFF
TRBV2	TRBJ2-3	13	CASSAVEGGTQYF
TRBV20-1	TRBJ2-3	14	CSARDFRSTDTQYF
TRBV27	TRBJ2-7	15	CASRPGQGVSYEQYF
TRBV18	TRBJ2-7	14	CASSKSGSLGEQYF
TRBV27	TRBJ2-3	12	CASSGFPDTQYF
TRBV5-6	TRBJ2-7	14	CASSPPGTRGEQYF
TRBV9	TRBJ1-2	15	CASSEARGSNYGYTF
TRBV6-1	TRBJ2-1	14	CDSSEQGAYNEQFF
TRBV24-1	TRBJ2-4	13	CATQGQGQNIQYF
TRBV12-3/TRBV12-4	TRBJ2-1	15	CASSLWEPIYNDQFF
TRBV6-1	TRBJ1-1	17	CASNHIWTGGINTEAFF
TRBV2	TRBJ1-6	12	CASCQGNSPLHF
TRBV28	TRBJ2-2	15	CAGRASGRDGGELFF
TRBV6-1	TRBJ2-2	15	CASRGGTSKNGELFF
TRBV6-1	TRBJ2-7	15	CASSEIGTGLGEQYF
TRBV5-1	TRBJ2-6	18	CASSLSEGRALGANVLTF
TRBV27	TRBJ2-2	16	CASSLSTGELPGELFF
TRBV10-3	TRBJ2-7	19	CAISESGGLAGPYSYEQYF
TRBV20-1	TRBJ2-7	13	CSVFGQGAGEQYF